The clone carrying this T cell receptor beta chain was counted once. What it binds is not known. Time point here: week 23, last vaccination. Mutant IDH1 20-mer peptide, at 300 ug, made up each vaccine dose, with topical imiquimod. This sample is part of a study of a mutant IDH1 vaccine in newly diagnosed glioma. The method was immunoSEQ multiplex PCR; TCRdb's version includes in-frame clones alone and lacks a portion of them. Counted here are under 45,000 clones, approximately 90% occurring once; the ten biggest clones make up approximately 4.1%. V was pared by 10 bases and J by 5 bases, with 12 bases between. The CDR3 extends over 12 amino acids. Per the germline V gene, CDR1 is ENHRY and CDR2 is SYGVKD.

This receptor was obtained from a man aged 45-60 years with glioma. The sequenced sample was PBMCs, obtained from a glioma patient whose treatment included an IDH1 peptide vaccine. The chain combines TRBV10-3 with TRBJ1-5; D possibly corresponds to TRBD1 (5 bases). The CDR3: CASRDPDQPQHF. The CDR3 region has the DNA TGTGCCAGCCGGGACCCTGATCAGCCCCAGCATTTT.